These 28 T cell receptor beta chains originate from one sample sequenced in a study of cytomegalovirus exposure and HLA in healthy donors. With 60 Vbeta and 13 Jbeta primers, the PCR was carried out. Sequenced by immunoSEQ multiplex PCR; TCRdb stores in-frame clones only, minus some. The sample shows 150,000 to 200,000 clones, around 82% of them seen only once. Sequencing input: PBMCs. These receptors were collected from a man aged 35 to 55 in good health and CMV-seropositive.

This rearrangement joins TRBV6-5 to TRBJ2-7; TRBD2 is a possible D gene (6 bases). Trimming took off 7 bases at V and 0 bases at J, with 16 bases between the two ends. CDR1 and CDR2 (germline): MNHEY, SVGAGI. The CDR3 is 15 residues long. CDR3 loop: CASTPGLGLSYEQYF. The DNA for the CDR3 is TGTGCCAGCACCCCGGGACTCGGGCTCTCCTACGAGCAGTACTTC.

This chain links TRBV5-1 with TRBJ1-4; 7 nucleotides line up with TRBD1. Germline trimming cut 2 bases from V and 8 bases from J; bases unmatched to any gene: 9. Germline assignment: CDR1 SGHRS and CDR2 YFSETQ. The CDR3 covers 15 residues. The CDR3 nucleotides are TGCGCCAGCAGCTTCGCTCCAGGGGGAGGAGAAAAACTGTTTTTT. Amino acids: CASSFAPGGGEKLFF.

This clone was seen a single time. The genes are TRBV18 and TRBJ1-5, with TRBD1 matching 11 bases. Germline CDR1 and CDR2: KGHSH and LQKENI. V lost 4 bases and J lost 5; bases outside the gene matches: 10. The CDR3 length is 17 residues. The CDR3 region has the DNA TGTGCCAGCTCACTCGGACAGGGGGCTATCTCTGATCAGCCCCAGCATTTT. Translation: CASSLGQGAISDQPQHF.

The chain links TRBV7-6 to TRBJ2-3; D ambiguous. The CDR3 runs 13 residues. CDR1 is SGHVS and CDR2 is FNYEAQ in the germline V gene. V lost 2 bases to trimming and J lost 3 bases, with 6 bases between them. CDR3 in DNA: TGTGCCAGCAGCTTACCCCCGACAGATACGCAGTATTTT. This sequence encodes CASSLPPTDTQYF.

This chain connects TRBV30 to TRBJ2-1, with TRBD1 matching 8 bases. The J segment lost 4 bases and the V segment lost 3 bases, leaving 11 bases of the junction unmatched. CDR3 length: 16 amino acids. Germline V gives CDR1 GTSNPN, CDR2 SVGIG (reference sequence). The CDR3 coding sequence is TGTGCCTGGAGCCAAAACTCAGGGGGCGCTTACAATGAGCAGTTCTTC. This gives the protein CAWSQNSGGAYNEQFF.

Concerning this clone: The junction does not match germline at one end; this may be a read error. This chain connects TRBV7-3 to TRBJ2-7; D gene uncertain. CDR3 size: 14 residues. Germline loops: CDR1 SGHTA, CDR2 FQGTGA. The CDR3 loop is CVSSFYHGNYEQYF. The CDR3 nucleotides read TGTGTCAGCAGCTTCTACCACGGTAACTACGAGCAGTACTTC.

The rearrangement uses TRBV11-3 and TRBJ2-7; 9 bases align to TRBD1. This CDR3 is built from 16 residues. Trimming removed 5 bases from V and 4 bases from J; junction bases left unmatched: 12. Germline V CDR1 and CDR2: SGHNT, YENEEA. The CDR3 DNA is TGTGCCAGCAGCCCCCACCCGGGGACAGGGTCGTACGAGCAGTACTTC. It specifies CASSPHPGTGSYEQYF.

This chain connects TRBV9 to TRBJ2-5; 8 nucleotides align to TRBD2. The tail of the sequence fits TRBJ2-7 better, so the J call may be wrong. CDR3 length: 15 residues. Per germline, CDR1 SGDLS and CDR2 YYNGEE. The chain's CDR3 is CASSVLAGTSYEQYF. The CDR3 DNA reads as TGTGCCAGCAGCGTTTTAGCGGGAACTTCCTACGAGCAGTACTTC.

This chain links TRBV5-1 with TRBJ2-2; D is perhaps TRBD1 (5 bases). From germline, CDR1 is SGHRS and CDR2 YFSETQ. The CDR3 covers 14 residues. Trimming removed 5 bases at V and 0 bases at J, with 8 bases between. The CDR3 bases are TGCGCCAGCAGAAACAGGCCGAACACCGGGGAGCTGTTTTTT. It yields the protein CASRNRPNTGELFF.

V usage is TRBV21-1 and J usage is TRBJ2-5; the D call TRBD1 from the table was never checked on the DNA. TRBV21-1 corresponds to a pseudogene. The CDR3 has 17 residues. The CDR3 region is CASSSHSTGMTQETQYF. CDR3 nucleotides: TGTGCCAGCAGCAGCCACTCCACAGGGATGACACAAGAGACCCAGTACTTC.

This clone was recorded only once. The V and J genes are TRBV12-5 and TRBJ2-1; 8 positions agree with TRBD1. Germline CDR1 and CDR2: LGHNT and FRNRAP. CDR3 length equals 14 residues. Germline trimming cut 8 bases from V and 6 bases from J; bases unmatched to any gene: 9. DNA for the CDR3: TGTGCTAGTTTCAACAGGGGGGAATCCAATGAGCAGTTCTTC. Protein product: CASFNRGESNEQFF.

V is TRBV5-1 and J is TRBJ1-2; TRBD1 is a possible D gene (5 bases). V dropped 4 bases and J dropped 7 bases, with 32 bases sitting between them. This CDR3 contains 19 residues. Germline V gene lookup returns CDR1 SGHRS and CDR2 YFSETQ. CDR3 sequence reads: CASSDLVGGWVANLCGYTF. The CDR3 nucleotides are TGCGCCAGCAGCGACCTTGTGGGGGGGTGGGTGGCGAATCTTTGTGGCTACACCTTC.

The CDR3 DNA reads TGCGCCAGCAGCACCGGCCTAGGGGATATAATGTTCGAGCAGTTCTTC. This sequence encodes CASSTGLGDIMFEQFF. V usage is TRBV5-1 and J usage is TRBJ2-1, with D perhaps TRBD1 (5 bases). This CDR3 spans 16 amino acids. V was clipped by 4 bases and J by 10 bases, with 24 bases between them. Germline loops: CDR1 SGHRS, CDR2 YFSETQ.

The chain carries TRBV30 and TRBJ1-2, with no clear D. CDR1 is GTSNPN, CDR2 SVGIG, per germline (reference sequence). The ends were cut back, 1 base at V and 5 bases at J, with 8 bases in the middle. The CDR3 is 12 amino acids. CDR3 nucleotides: TGTGCCTGGAGTGCCGTTGTGTATGGCTACACCTTC. Translating it yields CAWSAVVYGYTF.

V and J are TRBV6-5 and TRBJ2-1, with a tentative D call TRBD2 (6 bases). V shed 7 bases and J shed 7 bases, with 20 bases lying between them. The CDR3 length is 15 residues. Germline CDR1 reads MNHEY; CDR2 reads SVGAGI. CDR3 DNA sequence: TGTGCCAGCAAAACCCGGGAGCGGCCAGGGAATGAGCAGTTCTTC. Translated: CASKTRERPGNEQFF.

The V gene is TRBV28, the J gene TRBJ2-5; TRBD2 matches at 14 bases. This CDR3 spans 19 amino acids. The germline CDR1 and CDR2 sequences are MDHEN and SYDVKM. The ends lost 3 bases at V and 6 bases at J; junction bases unmatched: 15. The CDR3 sequence: CASSFFILGTSGSGKTQYF. In nucleotides, the CDR3 is TGTGCCAGCAGTTTTTTCATCCTCGGGACTAGCGGGAGTGGTAAGACCCAGTACTTC.

V gene TRBV6-5 combines with J gene TRBJ1-4; D perhaps matches TRBD1 (5 bases). V was cut by 8 bases and J by 8 bases, with 15 bases left in between. CDR1 is MNHEY, CDR2 SVGAGI, per germline. The CDR3 is 13 residues long. In nucleotides, the CDR3 is TGTGCCAGCGGGAGGGGTATACGGGAAAAACTGTTTTTT. It yields the protein CASGRGIREKLFF.

The chain is built from TRBV7-2 and TRBJ1-5; D gene uncertain. CDR3 length equals 17 residues. CDR1 and CDR2 from the germline V gene are SGHTA and FQGNSA. The ends were cut back, 2 bases at V and 1 base at J, with 15 bases in the middle. The CDR3 nucleotides read TGTGCCAGCAGCTTACACCTTGCGGGTCAGAGCAATCAGCCCCAGCATTTT. This translates into CASSLHLAGQSNQPQHF.

The CDR3 region is CASSRPGAEQFF. The CDR3, as DNA: TGCGCCAGCAGCCGGCCGGGAGCTGAGCAGTTCTTC. This rearrangement joins TRBV4-1 to TRBJ2-1, with a possible D match to TRBD2 (6 bases). With 4 bases removed from V and 9 bases from J, the gap between germline ends came to 10 bases. The CDR3 totals 12 residues. CDR1 is MGHRA, CDR2 YSYEKL, per germline.

The chain uses TRBV7-8 and TRBJ2-1, with 11 bases identical to TRBD2. Losses at the gene ends were 4 bases for V and 7 bases for J; bases not matched to a gene: 6. The germline gives CDR1 SGHVS, CDR2 FQNEAQ. The CDR3 runs to 15 residues. The CDR3 sequence: CASSSLAGEYNEQFF. DNA for the CDR3: TGTGCCAGCAGCTCACTAGCGGGAGAATATAATGAGCAGTTCTTC.

This clone occurred a few times. CDR3 region: CASRTATGELFF. As DNA, the CDR3 is TGCGCCAGCAGAACAGCAACCGGGGAGCTGTTTTTT. The chain is built from TRBV5-1 and TRBJ2-2; no clear D. CDR1 and CDR2 from the germline V gene are SGHRS and YFSETQ. The CDR3 runs 12 residues. Trimming pared 5 bases from V and 5 bases from J, leaving 7 bases between.

The chain employs TRBV6-1 and TRBJ1-2; D remains unclear. This CDR3 contains 13 residues. Germline CDR1 reads MNHNS; CDR2 reads SASEGT. V lost 2 bases and J 6 bases, leaving 10 bases between the germline ends. CDR3 in DNA: TGTGCCAGCAGTGAACCGGTTTCGCATGGCTACACCTTC. It codes for CASSEPVSHGYTF.

This chain connects TRBV27 to TRBJ2-1; maybe TRBD2 (6 bases). There are 14 residues in the CDR3. Germline CDR1 MNHEY, CDR2 SMNVEV (reference sequence). V was shortened by 3 bases and J by 3 bases, with 9 bases between the two germline ends. The CDR3 sequence: CASSFGGYYNEQFF. DNA for the CDR3: TGTGCCAGCAGTTTCGGGGGATACTACAATGAGCAGTTCTTC.

This sequence joins TRBV6-1 and TRBJ2-7, with 7 bases matching TRBD1. This CDR3 is 14 amino acids long. Trimming took 8 bases from V and 5 from J; bases not matched to a gene: 12. Germline CDR1 MNHNS, CDR2 SASEGT. CDR3 in amino acids: CASREQGTSDEQYF. The CDR3 region has the DNA TGTGCCAGCCGCGAACAGGGGACGTCTGACGAGCAGTACTTC.

The rearrangement links TRBV7-2 to TRBJ2-3; a possible D gene is TRBD2 (6 bases). Germline CDR1 and CDR2: SGHTA and FQGNSA. With 5 bases removed from V and 4 bases from J, the gap between germline ends came to 19 bases. The CDR3 has 16 residues. Written as DNA, the CDR3 is TGTGCCAGCAGCGACCGGACTACCCCCCTCCCAGATACGCAGTATTTT. It is translated as CASSDRTTPLPDTQYF.

The chain recombines TRBV7-2 with TRBJ2-2; D is unclear. Trimming stripped 5 bases from V and 5 bases from J, with 9 bases between. Looked up from germline, CDR1 is SGHTA and CDR2 is FQGNSA. The CDR3 sequence is 13 residues long. The CDR3 DNA follows: TGTGCCAGCAGCCCCACGGTAACCGGGGAGCTGTTTTTT. It is translated as CASSPTVTGELFF.

The V call is TRBV11-2, the J call TRBJ2-7, with TRBD2 as a possible D gene (6 bases). V lost 4 bases to trimming and J lost 3 bases, with 16 bases between them. In germline, CDR1 is SGHAT, CDR2 FQNNGV. CDR3 size: 15 residues. The DNA for the CDR3 is TGTGCCAGCAGCTCGGACGGACTAACTTACTACGAGCAGTACTTC. This translates into CASSSDGLTYYEQYF. Based on the CDR3 plus reference TRBV11-2 and TRBJ2-7, the full variable domain is EAGVAQSPRYKIIEKRQSVAFWCNPISGHATLYWYQQILGQGPKLLIQFQNNGVVDDSQLPKDRFSAERLKGVDSTLKIQPAKLEDSAVYLCASSSDGLTYYEQYFGPGTRLTVT.

CDR3 sequence (DNA): TGTGCCAGCAGTTTTCAGGGGCGAGGGAACGAGCAGTACTTC. It is translated as CASSFQGRGNEQYF. The V gene is TRBV6-5, the J gene TRBJ2-7; D is perhaps TRBD1 (6 bases). Germline lookup yields CDR1 MNHEY and CDR2 SVGAGI. The CDR3 covers 14 residues. The V end lost 4 bases, the J end lost 5 bases, and 15 bases lay between the germline ends.